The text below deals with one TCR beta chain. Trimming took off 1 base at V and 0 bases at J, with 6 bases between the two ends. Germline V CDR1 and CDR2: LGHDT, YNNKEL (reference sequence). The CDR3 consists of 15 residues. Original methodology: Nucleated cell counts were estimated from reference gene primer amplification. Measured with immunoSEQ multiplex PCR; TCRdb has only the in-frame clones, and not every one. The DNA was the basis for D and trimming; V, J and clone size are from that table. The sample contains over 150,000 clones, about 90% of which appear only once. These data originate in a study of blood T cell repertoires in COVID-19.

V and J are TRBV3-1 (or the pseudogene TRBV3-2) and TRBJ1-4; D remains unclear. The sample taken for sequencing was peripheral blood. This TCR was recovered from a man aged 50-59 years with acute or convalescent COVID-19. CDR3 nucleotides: TGTGCCAGCAGCCAAGGCGGGACAACTAATGAAAAACTGTTTTTT. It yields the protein CASSQGGTTNEKLFF.